A single sample is the source of the 32 T cell receptor beta chains below, sequenced in a study of cytomegalovirus exposure and HLA in healthy donors. Both 60 Vbeta primers and 13 Jbeta primers went into the PCR. The table came from immunoSEQ multiplex PCR; TCRdb's copy has only in-frame clones and leaves some out. This table holds under 250,000 clones, approximately 82% found once. Sequencing was done on a sample of PBMCs. All receptors come from a man aged 18 to 29 in good health and CMV-seronegative.

The chain is built from TRBV27 and TRBJ2-1; the match to TRBD2 covers 10 bases. Germline trimming cut 1 base from V and 0 bases from J; bases unmatched to any gene: 12. The CDR3 contains 20 residues. Germline lookup yields CDR1 MNHEY and CDR2 SMNVEV (reference sequence). CDR3 sequence: CASSLWGRRASGSSYNEQFF. The CDR3 DNA is TGTGCCAGCAGTTTATGGGGTAGGAGGGCTAGCGGGAGCTCCTACAATGAGCAGTTCTTC.

This clone was detected a few times. The V call is TRBV19, the J call TRBJ1-5; TRBD1 agrees at 7 bases. Trimming removed 1 base from V and 9 bases from J; junction bases left unmatched: 9. This CDR3 spans 15 amino acids. From germline, CDR1 is LNHDA and CDR2 SQIVND (reference sequence). Here the CDR3 DNA reads TGTGCCAGTAGTATAGCCGACAGGGTAGTTATGCCCCAGCATTTT. The encoded protein is CASSIADRVVMPQHF.

This chain connects TRBV14 to TRBJ2-5; no reliable D call. V was pared by 6 bases and J by 2 bases, with 13 bases between. Germline V CDR1 and CDR2: SGHDN, FVKESK. The CDR3 has 14 residues. The CDR3 spells CASSSLLGQETQYF. The DNA for the CDR3 is TGTGCCAGCAGTTCACTACTCGGGCAAGAGACCCAGTACTTC. Full variable domain (missing parts from reference TRBV14 and TRBJ2-5): EAGVTQFPSHSVIEKGQTVTLRCDPISGHDNLYWYRRVMGKEIKFLLHFVKESKQDESGMPNNRFLAERTGGTYSTLKVQPAELEDSGVYFCASSSLLGQETQYFGPGTRLLVL.

V gene TRBV5-1 combines with J gene TRBJ2-1; 8 nucleotides line up with TRBD1. The CDR3 sequence is 16 residues long. V lost 3 bases to trimming and J lost 4 bases; unmatched junction nucleotides: 9. The V gene's germline CDR1 is SGHRS and CDR2 YFSETQ. This CDR3 reads CASSSTGTGRYNEQFF. CDR3 nucleotide sequence: TGCGCCAGCAGCTCAACTGGGACAGGTCGTTACAATGAGCAGTTCTTC.

The gene calls are TRBV5-1 and TRBJ2-3; maybe TRBD2 (5 bases). This CDR3 spans 13 amino acids. Germline loops: CDR1 SGHRS, CDR2 YFSETQ. The V gene lost 7 bases and the J gene lost 4 bases, with 13 bases spanning the gap. Here the CDR3 reads CASSGMGPDTQYF. As DNA, the CDR3 is TGCGCCAGCTCCGGGATGGGCCCAGATACGCAGTATTTT.

This chain links TRBV28 with TRBJ1-2; 9 bases agree with TRBD1. Unmatched junction bases numbered 15, after V lost 0 bases and J lost 4 bases. CDR1 is MDHEN, CDR2 SYDVKM, per germline. This CDR3 region has 19 residues. CDR3 in DNA: TGTGCCAGCAGTTTATGGGCCGGGACAGGGAGGGAGTTAGGCTATGGCTACACCTTC. Its protein is CASSLWAGTGRELGYGYTF.

J is TRBJ1-4 and V is TRBV7-9; tentatively, D is TRBD1 (5 bases). Deletions cut 5 bases from V and 7 bases from J, with 11 bases between. The CDR3 spans 13 residues. Germline V CDR1 and CDR2: SEHNR, FQNEAQ (reference sequence). CDR3 in DNA: TGTGCCAGCAGCCTCTCGGGGGGTGAAAAACTGTTTTTT. Encoded protein: CASSLSGGEKLFF.

This clone was recorded a few times. The V and J genes are TRBV15 and TRBJ2-2; D not certain. Germline V gene data show CDR1 as LNHNV and CDR2 as YYDKDF (reference sequence). V lost 8 bases, J lost 6 bases, and 25 bases lay in between. The CDR3 extends over 17 amino acids. This CDR3 reads CATASRRNLPRSGELFF. The CDR3 DNA follows: TGTGCCACCGCCTCTCGGAGAAACTTGCCGAGATCCGGGGAGCTGTTTTTT.

In this sample, this clone turned up once. This chain connects TRBV6-1 to TRBJ2-1, with a possible D match to TRBD2 (6 bases). There are 14 residues in the CDR3. Germline V gene sequence: CDR1 MNHNS, CDR2 SASEGT. V gave up 5 bases and J gave up 0 bases, with 8 bases separating them. In DNA, the CDR3 is TGTGCCAGCAGTCGGGAGAGCTCCTACAATGAGCAGTTCTTC. It codes for CASSRESSYNEQFF.

The chain links TRBV5-1 to TRBJ2-7; 7 nucleotides align to TRBD1. Germline values: CDR1 SGHRS, CDR2 YFSETQ. The V gene end was trimmed by 6 bases and the J gene end by 5 bases; junction bases not matched to a gene: 14. The CDR3 sequence is 15 residues long. The CDR3 DNA reads TGCGCCAGCAATAACCGCCCGGGACAGTCACACGAGCAGTACTTC. It specifies CASNNRPGQSHEQYF.

The chain carries TRBV28 and TRBJ2-7; tentatively, D is TRBD1 (7 bases). Germline V gene data show CDR1 as MDHEN and CDR2 as SYDVKM. V lost 4 bases and J lost 3, with 19 bases in between. The length of the CDR3 is 16 residues. CDR3 DNA: TGTGCCAGCAGTTCACCTATCAGGGGGGCGGACTACGAGCAGTACTTC. Translation: CASSSPIRGADYEQYF.

The genes are TRBV28 and TRBJ2-3; 8 positions match TRBD2. Per germline, CDR1 MDHEN and CDR2 SYDVKM. The V and J ends lost 6 bases and 6 bases, in that order; junction bases with no gene match: 14. CDR3 length: 16 amino acids. The CDR3 reads CASSPFRSGAADTQYF. The CDR3 nucleotides are TGTGCCAGCAGCCCCTTCCGTAGCGGGGCCGCGGATACGCAGTATTTT.

There are a few counts of this clone. The chain joins TRBV27 to TRBJ2-5; 11 bases line up with TRBD1. The V and J ends lost 6 bases and 5 bases, in that order; junction bases with no gene match: 8. Germline-derived CDR1 and CDR2 are MNHEY and SMNVEV (reference sequence). CDR3 length: 15 residues. CDR3 in DNA: TGTGCCAGCAGCCACCAGGACAGGGGGCATGAGACCCAGTACTTC. Translated: CASSHQDRGHETQYF.

The V call is TRBV28, the J call TRBJ2-7; D may be TRBD2 (5 bases). Germline CDR1 reads MDHEN; CDR2 reads SYDVKM. The CDR3 spans 15 residues. Trimming removed 3 bases at V and 2 bases at J, with 14 bases between. The CDR3 nucleotides read TGTGCCAGCAGTTTCGCCAGCGGAGGCCCCTACGAGCAGTACTTC. This gives the protein CASSFASGGPYEQYF. The full variable domain, in which reference TRBV28 and TRBJ2-7 provide the parts outside the CDR3, is DVKVTQSSRYLVKRTGEKVFLECVQDMDHENMFWYRQDPGLGLRLIYFSYDVKMKEKGDIPEGYSVSREKKERFSLILESASTNQTSMYLCASSFASGGPYEQYFGPGTRLTVT.

This clone has a handful of counts. The chain has TRBV4-1 and TRBJ2-7; D gene ambiguous. Trimming left V 1 base short and J 0 bases short, with 7 bases between. Germline lookup yields CDR1 MGHRA and CDR2 YSYEKL. CDR3 length equals 14 residues. The CDR3 DNA follows: TGCGCCAGCAGCCAAGTTACAGCCTCCTACGAGCAGTACTTC. It translates to CASSQVTASYEQYF.

The rearrangement links TRBV27 to TRBJ1-1; 7 positions match TRBD1. J was trimmed by 0 bases and V by 0 bases; bases with no gene match: 4. This CDR3 is 16 amino acids long. The germline V gene encodes CDR1 MNHEY and CDR2 SMNVEV (reference sequence). The DNA of the CDR3 is TGTGCCAGCAGTTTATCGGGCAGGGGGGTGAACACTGAAGCTTTCTTT. Protein: CASSLSGRGVNTEAFF.

The chain employs TRBV5-4 and TRBJ2-2; 14 bases line up with TRBD2. V was pared by 4 bases and J by 5 bases, with 4 bases of the junction left unmatched. This CDR3 has 16 residues. Germline V gene data show CDR1 as SGHNT and CDR2 as YYREEE (reference sequence). In DNA, the CDR3 is TGTGCCAGCAGCCACGGACTAGCGGGAGGAACCGGGGAGCTGTTTTTT. This sequence encodes CASSHGLAGGTGELFF.

This clone has just a few counts. The V call is TRBV6-6, the J call TRBJ2-7; 10 bases match TRBD1. This CDR3 is 15 amino acids long. V lost 5 bases to trimming and J lost 3 bases; unmatched junction nucleotides: 7. Germline assignment: CDR1 MNHNY and CDR2 SVGAGI (reference sequence). Here the CDR3 reads CASSPRGDRGYEQYF. CDR3 nucleotide sequence: TGTGCCAGCAGTCCCCGGGGGGACAGGGGCTACGAGCAGTACTTC.

The rearrangement uses TRBV5-8 and TRBJ2-1, with D tentatively TRBD1 (5 bases). V gave up 3 bases and J gave up 9 bases, with 7 bases separating them. The CDR3 is 11 amino acids. Germline CDR1 reads SGHTS; CDR2 reads YDEGEE. CDR3 in amino acids: CASSYRSEQFF. DNA for the CDR3: TGTGCCAGCAGCTACAGGAGTGAGCAGTTCTTC.

This clone was observed a few times. Here the CDR3 reads CASSSLTGPFSYEQYF. Written as DNA, the CDR3 is TGCGCCAGCAGCTCTTTGACAGGACCCTTCTCCTACGAGCAGTACTTC. The chain employs TRBV5-1 and TRBJ2-7; D might be TRBD1 (6 bases). The length of the CDR3 is 16 residues. Trimming left V 3 bases short and J 0 bases short, with 16 bases between. Per the germline V gene, CDR1 is SGHRS and CDR2 is YFSETQ. The full variable domain, completed using reference TRBV5-1 and TRBJ2-7, is KAGVTQTPRYLIKTRGQQVTLSCSPISGHRSVSWYQQTPGQGLQFLFEYFSETQRNKGNFPGRFSGRQFSNSRSEMNVSTLELGDSALYLCASSSLTGPFSYEQYFGPGTRLTVT.

The rearrangement joins TRBV6-4 to TRBJ2-5, with 12 bases aligning to TRBD2. The last part of the DNA fits TRBJ2-7 better; the J call may be wrong. The V gene's germline CDR1 is MRHNA and CDR2 SNTAGT. The CDR3 runs to 17 residues. The CDR3 DNA sequence: TGTGCCAGCAGTGACTCAACTAGCGGGAGGATGAGGGCCGAGCAGTACTTC. Residues: CASSDSTSGRMRAEQYF.

The chain recombines TRBV27 with TRBJ1-5, with D perhaps TRBD1 (5 bases). The germline V gene has CDR1 MNHEY and CDR2 SMNVEV (reference sequence). The germline V and J ends were trimmed by 3 bases and 1 base, with 7 bases remaining between them. The CDR3 sequence is 14 residues long. CDR3 in DNA: TGTGCCAGCAGTTTGCGGGGGAGCAATCAGCCCCAGCATTTT. It codes for CASSLRGSNQPQHF.

The V gene is TRBV10-1, the J gene TRBJ2-1; D not certain. Germline CDR1 reads WNHNN; CDR2 reads SYGVQD (reference sequence). The germline V and J ends were trimmed by 0 bases and 5 bases, with 14 bases remaining between them. CDR3 length: 16 residues. The CDR3 loop reads CASSESGSSLDNEQFF. CDR3 coding DNA: TGCGCCAGCAGTGAGTCGGGCAGTTCGTTAGACAATGAGCAGTTCTTC.

The V gene is TRBV19, the J gene TRBJ1-1; D unclear. Germline V lookup: CDR1 LNHDA, CDR2 SQIVND (reference sequence). Trimming took off 5 bases at V and 7 bases at J, with 8 bases between the two ends. There are 11 residues in the CDR3. DNA of the CDR3: TGTGCCAGTAGTGCTAATGGTGAAGCTTTCTTT. Its translation: CASSANGEAFF.

This sequence joins TRBV19 and TRBJ2-1; possibly TRBD2 for D (5 bases). With 6 bases removed from V and 6 bases from J, the gap between germline ends came to 15 bases. This CDR3 comprises 14 residues. Looked up from germline, CDR1 is LNHDA and CDR2 is SQIVND (reference sequence). The CDR3 sequence is CASSRAAGPNEQFF. The DNA of the CDR3 is TGTGCCAGTAGCCGCGCCGCGGGCCCCAATGAGCAGTTCTTC.

The rearrangement uses TRBV27 and TRBJ2-7; D possibly corresponds to TRBD1 (6 bases). The CDR3 contains 14 residues. Trimming removed 8 bases at V and 3 bases at J, with 17 bases between. Per the germline V gene, CDR1 is MNHEY and CDR2 is SMNVEV (reference sequence). The CDR3 coding sequence is TGTGCCAGCGCGAATTTGGGACACATCTACGAGCAGTACTTC. Translated: CASANLGHIYEQYF.

The rearrangement uses TRBV6-8 and TRBJ2-5; maybe TRBD1 (5 bases). Gene TRBJ2-7 matches the end of the DNA better, so the J call may be wrong. Germline CDR1 reads MNHGY; CDR2 reads SAAAGT. This CDR3 region has 15 residues. The CDR3 reads CASSPRINRIHEQYF. CDR3 bases: TGTGCCAGCAGTCCGCGGATCAACAGGATACACGAGCAGTACTTC.

V usage is TRBV27 and J usage is TRBJ1-5, with D possibly being TRBD1 (6 bases). Germline CDR1 reads MNHEY; CDR2 reads SMNVEV (reference sequence). The CDR3 is made up of 14 amino acids. V was shortened by 6 bases and J by 3 bases, with 12 bases between the two germline ends. CDR3 sequence (DNA): TGTGCCAGCAGCGAGAGGGGGTACAATCAGCCCCAGCATTTT. The encoded protein is CASSERGYNQPQHF.

The rearrangement links TRBV30 to TRBJ1-2; 7 bases align to TRBD1. Losses at the gene ends were 1 base for V and 5 bases for J; bases not matched to a gene: 4. CDR3 length: 13 amino acids. CDR1 GTSNPN and CDR2 SVGIG come from the germline V gene (reference sequence). CDR3 nucleotides: TGTGCCTGGAGTGCTACAGGGGATTATGGCTACACCTTC. It translates to CAWSATGDYGYTF. Supplemented by reference TRBV30 and TRBJ1-2, the full variable domain reads SQTIHQWPATLVQPVGSPLSLECTVEGTSNPNLYWYRQAAGRGLQLLFYSVGIGQISSEVPQNLSASRPQDRQFILSSKKLLLSDSGFYLCAWSATGDYGYTFGSGTRLTVV.

V and J are TRBV11-2 and TRBJ2-1, with 10 bases aligning to TRBD1. CDR1 is SGHAT, CDR2 FQNNGV, per germline. V lost 0 bases and J lost 8; bases outside the gene matches: 4. There are 15 residues in the CDR3. This CDR3 is CASSLEGTGADEQFF. The CDR3 DNA reads TGTGCCAGCAGCTTAGAAGGGACAGGGGCCGATGAGCAGTTCTTC.

The chain is built from TRBV7-2 and TRBJ2-5; TRBD2 matches at 11 bases. The ends lost 7 bases at V and 4 bases at J; junction bases unmatched: 8. The CDR3 is 15 amino acids. Germline CDR1 and CDR2: SGHTA and FQGNSA. For the CDR3, the DNA is TGTGCCAGCACCCCCTGGCTAGCGGGAGGAGAGACCCAGTACTTC. This gives the protein CASTPWLAGGETQYF.

The rearrangement uses TRBV7-6 and TRBJ2-7, with D possibly matching TRBD2 (6 bases). This CDR3 has 12 amino acids. V lost 2 bases and J lost 4, with 6 bases in between. Germline assignment: CDR1 SGHVS and CDR2 FNYEAQ. The CDR3 DNA reads TGTGCCAGCAGCTTAAGCGGGTACGAGCAGTACTTC. Its translation: CASSLSGYEQYF.